This T cell receptor beta chain stems from a study of blood T cell repertoires in COVID-19. This CDR3 spans 15 amino acids. The V gene's germline CDR1 is SNHLY and CDR2 FYNNEI. J lost 4 bases, V lost 8 bases, and 12 bases had no gene match. The table came from immunoSEQ multiplex PCR; TCRdb's copy has only in-frame clones and leaves some out. The table lists 30,000 to 40,000 clones, around 90% of them singletons. The sequencing input was peripheral blood. This TCR came from a man aged 55 to 70 with active COVID-19. The chain uses TRBV2 and TRBJ2-7; TRBD1 matches at 9 bases. The CDR3 loop is CASARLRQGGYEQYF. The CDR3 nucleotides read TGTGCCAGCGCACGGCTTCGACAGGGGGGGTACGAGCAGTACTTC.